This T cell receptor (beta chain) was captured by sequencing in a study of shared clonotypes between healthy human individuals. Only one count was recorded for this clone. Clones were read by immunoSEQ multiplex PCR, and TCRdb kept only the in-frame ones, dropping some. Of nearly 1,000,000 clones in the sample, about 80% were seen once. The CDR3 covers 14 residues. J gave up 6 bases and V 3 bases, and 4 bases lay outside the gene matches. CDR1 and CDR2 from the germline V gene are SGHTA and FQGTGA. The chain combines TRBV7-3 with TRBJ2-7; 11 bases are a match to TRBD2. What was sequenced was memory CD4+ T cells sorted from blood. The subset is: CD45RA-negative fraction. This sequence was found in a man aged 18 to 35 in good health. The CDR3 region has the DNA TGTGCCAGCAGCTTCGGGACTAGCGGCGGCGAGCAGTACTTC. It translates to CASSFGTSGGEQYF.